These 14 T cell receptor beta chains were sequenced from one sample in a study of blood T cell repertoires in COVID-19. Some clones are missing from TCRdb's copy, which holds only in-frame ones; the method was immunoSEQ multiplex PCR. The sample yields 200,000 to 250,000 clones, approximately 82% seen once. The sequenced sample was peripheral blood. Receptors originate from a middle-aged man with active or convalescent COVID-19.

The gene calls are TRBV10-3 and TRBJ1-4; D unclear. Between the trimmed V and J ends, which lost 10 bases and 10 bases, there was a span of 16 bases. The CDR3 has 12 amino acids. Germline values: CDR1 ENHRY, CDR2 SYGVKD. CDR3 amino acids: CASSIEGLKLFF. The CDR3 nucleotides are TGTGCCAGTAGCATTGAAGGACTAAAACTGTTTTTT.

This clone is a singleton in its sample. The chain uses TRBV10-3 and TRBJ2-7, with TRBD1 as a possible D gene (5 bases). This CDR3 is 12 amino acids long. The V end was cut by 10 bases, the J end by 2 bases, with 12 bases between. The germline V gene has CDR1 ENHRY and CDR2 SYGVKD. The CDR3 bases are TGTGCCAGCACCGACAGCACCTACGAGCAGTACTTC. It encodes CASTDSTYEQYF.

V gene TRBV7-2 combines with J gene TRBJ2-5; 8 nucleotides agree with TRBD2. Germline-derived CDR1 and CDR2 are SGHTA and FQGNSA. J gave up 1 base and V 7 bases, and 5 bases lay outside the gene matches. This CDR3 contains 14 residues. CDR3 sequence (DNA): TGTGCCAGCAAGCGGGGGCCAACCCAAGAGACCCAGTACTTC. Its translation is CASKRGPTQETQYF.

This clone has a single count. The chain carries TRBV27 and TRBJ1-5, with 10 bases lining up with TRBD1. Germline-derived CDR1 and CDR2 are MNHEY and SMNVEV (reference sequence). This CDR3 region has 15 residues. V shed 6 bases, J shed 7 bases, and the junction held 9 bases outside the gene matches. The CDR3 bases are TGTGCCAGCAGGAGGTCGACAGGGGGCGAACAGCCCCAGCATTTT. Translating gives CASRRSTGGEQPQHF.

The rearrangement joins TRBV6-2 or TRBV6-3 to TRBJ2-1; 8 nucleotides line up with TRBD2. The CDR3 spans 15 residues. Germline CDR1 reads MNHEY; CDR2 reads SVGEGT. V was pared by 6 bases and J by 5 bases, with 9 bases of the junction left unmatched. Here the CDR3 DNA reads TGTGCCAGCAGCCCACTACAACTAGCGGACAATGAGCAGTTCTTC. Its protein is CASSPLQLADNEQFF.

The chain recombines TRBV27 with TRBJ1-5; the match to TRBD1 covers 9 bases. Germline V CDR1 and CDR2: MNHEY, SMNVEV (reference sequence). The CDR3 length is 15 residues. V lost 4 bases and J lost 6; bases outside the gene matches: 7. The CDR3 loop reads CASSSLDRGRQPQHF. DNA of the CDR3: TGTGCCAGCAGTTCCCTGGACAGGGGACGTCAGCCCCAGCATTTT.

The chain is built from TRBV2 and TRBJ2-1; TRBD1 matches 8 bases. This CDR3 contains 15 residues. V lost 5 bases and J lost 0; bases outside the gene matches: 3. Germline V gives CDR1 SNHLY, CDR2 FYNNEI. DNA for the CDR3: TGTGCCAGCAGTTGGACAGGGAGCTCCTACAATGAGCAGTTCTTC. The encoded protein is CASSWTGSSYNEQFF.

The genes are TRBV19 and TRBJ1-2, with 8 bases aligning to TRBD1. Germline CDR1 LNHDA, CDR2 SQIVND (reference sequence). The CDR3 totals 15 residues. Trimming took 0 bases from V and 5 from J; bases not matched to a gene: 5. The CDR3 protein is CASSIEKTGEYGYTF. The CDR3 DNA reads as TGTGCCAGTAGTATAGAGAAGACAGGGGAATATGGCTACACCTTC.

CDR3 protein: CASSIQGQGAAGYTF. CDR3 coding DNA: TGTGCCAGTAGTATTCAAGGACAGGGGGCGGCGGGCTACACCTTC. The chain employs TRBV19 and TRBJ1-2, with 11 bases fitting TRBD1. This CDR3 comprises 15 residues. With V trimmed by 3 bases and J by 8 bases, 8 bases remained unmatched. Germline assignment: CDR1 LNHDA and CDR2 SQIVND (reference sequence). The entire variable domain, with the rest obtained from reference TRBV19 and TRBJ1-2, is as follows: DGGITQSPKYLFRKEGQNVTLSCEQNLNHDAMYWYRQDPGQGLRLIYYSQIVNDFQKGDIAEGYSVSREKKESFPLTVTSAQKNPTAFYLCASSIQGQGAAGYTFGSGTRLTVV.

V usage is TRBV30 and J usage is TRBJ2-2, with 10 bases matching TRBD1. J gave up 0 bases and V 6 bases, and 10 bases lay outside the gene matches. The CDR3 totals 17 residues. Per germline, CDR1 GTSNPN and CDR2 SVGIG (reference sequence). The DNA of the CDR3 is TGTGCCTGTCCGTTATGGACAGGGGGGGCGAACACCGGGGAGCTGTTTTTT. Protein: CACPLWTGGANTGELFF.

The gene calls are TRBV6-5 and TRBJ2-7; 8 nucleotides align to TRBD2. From germline, CDR1 is MNHEY and CDR2 SVGAGI. The CDR3 has 14 residues. V shed 2 bases and J 5 bases; nucleotides not matched to a gene: 5. The CDR3 DNA reads as TGTGCCAGCAGTTACGGGGACGGGAGGGACGAGCAGTACTTC. Translation gives CASSYGDGRDEQYF.

The chain joins TRBV6-5 to TRBJ1-1, with 11 bases matching TRBD1. Germline V gene data show CDR1 as MNHEY and CDR2 as SVGAGI. The CDR3 sequence is 15 residues long. With V trimmed by 7 bases and J by 2 bases, 6 bases remained unmatched. The CDR3 here is CASKRTGGGNTEAFF. The CDR3 DNA reads TGTGCCAGCAAGAGGACAGGGGGCGGTAACACTGAAGCTTTCTTT.

The J gene is TRBJ2-6, the V gene TRBV28; 10 nucleotides align to TRBD1. The CDR3 covers 20 residues. Trimming took 3 bases from V and 3 from J; bases not matched to a gene: 14. In germline, CDR1 is MDHEN, CDR2 SYDVKM. The CDR3: CASSFIGGTGVRRGANVLTF. Written as DNA, the CDR3 is TGTGCCAGCAGTTTTATCGGCGGGACAGGGGTAAGGCGTGGGGCCAACGTCCTGACTTTC. The variable domain in full, completed from reference TRBV28 and TRBJ2-6, reads DVKVTQSSRYLVKRTGEKVFLECVQDMDHENMFWYRQDPGLGLRLIYFSYDVKMKEKGDIPEGYSVSREKKERFSLILESASTNQTSMYLCASSFIGGTGVRRGANVLTFGAGSRLTVL.

The chain combines TRBV2 with TRBJ2-2, with 7 positions matching TRBD1. Trimming cost V 8 bases and J 4 bases; bases outside gene matches: 4. CDR3 length: 13 residues. CDR1 is SNHLY, CDR2 FYNNEI, per germline. The CDR3 region has the DNA TGTGCCAGCCGGACAGGCCTCACCGGGGAGCTGTTTTTT. This gives the protein CASRTGLTGELFF.